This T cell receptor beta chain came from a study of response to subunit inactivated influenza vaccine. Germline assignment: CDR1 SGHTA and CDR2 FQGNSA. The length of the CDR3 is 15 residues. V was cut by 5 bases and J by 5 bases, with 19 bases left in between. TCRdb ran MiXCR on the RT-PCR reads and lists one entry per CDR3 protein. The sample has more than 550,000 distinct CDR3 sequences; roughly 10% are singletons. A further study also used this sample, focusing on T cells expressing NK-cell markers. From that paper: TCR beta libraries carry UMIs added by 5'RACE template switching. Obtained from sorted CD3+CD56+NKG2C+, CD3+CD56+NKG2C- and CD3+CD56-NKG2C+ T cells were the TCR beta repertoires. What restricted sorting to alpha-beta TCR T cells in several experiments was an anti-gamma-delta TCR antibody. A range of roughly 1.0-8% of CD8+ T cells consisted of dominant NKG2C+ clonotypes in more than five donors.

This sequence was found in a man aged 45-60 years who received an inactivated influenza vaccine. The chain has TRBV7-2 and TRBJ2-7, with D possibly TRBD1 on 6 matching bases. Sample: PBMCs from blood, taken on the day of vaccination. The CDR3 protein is CASSPTGPLINEQYF. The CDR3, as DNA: TGTGCCAGCAGCCCTACAGGGCCCTTGATCAACGAGCAGTACTTC.